The clone carrying this T cell receptor (beta chain) occurred a few times. Authors' processing steps: Quantification of nucleated cells was approximated via reference gene primer amplification. Some clones are missing from TCRdb's copy, which holds only in-frame ones; the method was immunoSEQ multiplex PCR. Clonal size and the V and J genes are those of that table, whereas D and trimming came from the DNA. The data show 40,000 to 55,000 clones, roughly 90% seen once. The data were obtained in a study of blood T cell repertoires in COVID-19. Germline V gene lookup returns CDR1 LNHNV and CDR2 YYDKDF (reference sequence). The CDR3 is 15 amino acids. Trimming took off 0 bases at V and 7 bases at J, with 16 bases between the two ends.

The sequencing sample was made of peripheral blood. The rearrangement joins TRBV15 to TRBJ2-7; TRBD2 might be the D (6 bases). The clonotype was recovered from a human donor in a cohort sampled during active COVID-19. The CDR3 is CATSREGTPIGEQYF. The CDR3 DNA sequence: TGTGCCACCAGCAGAGAGGGGACTCCAATAGGGGAGCAGTACTTC.